Sequencing of this TCR beta chain was carried out in a study of cytomegalovirus exposure and HLA in healthy donors (dated by TCRdb to 2017 to 2019). For the wider study: According to an earlier analysis of 450 to 650 of the donors, roughly 180 million T cells yielded 90 million to 140 million unique TCR beta sequences and about 300 Gb of sequence data. Several DR-DQ haplotypes were treated as single units for association and clustering because of strong linkage in the cohort. Of the approximately 400 genotyped donors, roughly 85% fell in the genetic ancestry cluster associated with self-reported Caucasian donors. The number of typed donors differed by locus: roughly 620-640 for A, B, C, DRB1 and DQB1; roughly 510 for DQA1; approximately 610 for DPA1; and 400 to 480 for DPB1. About 300 gigabases of sequencing data and some 85 million unique TCR sequences were included in an early release covering around 600 HLA-typed donors. An earlier analysis of several hundred of the donors applied high-throughput TCR beta sequencing to assess whether each TCR beta V gene segment acted as functional or pseudogenic. Among almost 400 genotyped donors of the cohort, an average of about 240,000 unique TCR beta nucleotide sequences were sequenced per donor, about a sixth of them non-productive. A later analysis re-examined previously published TCR beta repertoires from 500 to 700 donors and added high-resolution HLA genotyping to investigate patterns of TCR occurrence. The study combined high-throughput TCR immunosequencing, statistical association of individual TCRs with disease status, and machine learning to predict cytomegalovirus infection status. In addition to the first cohort of 650 to 800 subjects, a separate validation cohort of over 90 different subjects was used. The study aimed to test whether signatures of past pathogen exposure could be identified by cataloging public T cell receptors. All discovery cohort repertoires had been generated using a single sequencing platform. Using immunosequencing, the study profiled T cell repertoires from 500 to 800 subjects and related those repertoires to cytomegalovirus serostatus. A later genetic analysis took genome-wide SNP genotypes for about 65% of the 666 donors and used that subset as a discovery cohort. Alongside the repertoire data, information on donor age, sex, ethnicity and CMV serostatus was compiled. Rather than using new phenotypic data, the later analysis identified candidate immune exposures from TCR beta sequences and from how often those sequences occurred across donors. HLA typing covered class I and class II loci at four-digit resolution.

The cohort comprised 710 or so healthy bone marrow donors. All cohort members were sampled while nominally healthy, although unrecorded immune exposures were likely present. The donor was CMV seropositive and was included in the group of 250 to 300 seropositive cohort members. Each donor provided a peripheral blood sample, and peripheral blood mononuclear cells were used for TCR beta sequencing. The Qiagen DNeasy Blood Extraction Kit was used to extract genomic DNA from the blood cell samples. The library was made by the immunoSEQ multiplex PCR assay. The multiplex PCR relied on a mix of 60 forward primers for TCR Vbeta segments and 13 reverse primers for TCR Jbeta segments. A multiplex PCR assay on genomic DNA amplified the CDR3 region of rearranged TCR beta genes. The amplified TCR beta libraries were sequenced on the Illumina HiSeq System as 87-base-pair reads. Processing in the source paper ran as follows. A later analysis tallied 75 million to 95 million unique TCR beta chains across the 666 repertoires, and around 10 million of those chains were shared by two or more donors. A nearest-neighbor algorithm error-corrected the raw reads and collapsed the reads into unique sequences, merging closely related sequences to remove PCR and sequencing errors. Alignment of CDR3 sequences to IMGT reference sequences was used to assign V, D and J gene segments. Each retained sequence needed at least a six-nucleotide match to both a V gene segment and a J gene segment. A rearrangement counted as productive if the CDR3 had no stop codons and remained in frame with V and J, and every other rearrangement counted as non-productive. CDR3 was defined by IMGT convention, running from the second conserved V-encoded cysteine to the conserved J-encoded phenylalanine. In an earlier analysis of approximately 500 of the donors, sequences lacking an unambiguous match to a single V gene segment were excluded. An earlier analysis of about 590 of the donors classified V segments as functional when productive rearrangements were above 56.7% and as segregating when the standard deviation between donors was above 5%. A statistical classification framework was built for diagnosing cytomegalovirus status from the catalog of TCR beta chain sequences. A later analysis assigned V and J genes by comparing TCR nucleotide sequences with IMGT/GENE-DB human TR gene sequences. In a later analysis, CDR3 sequences and most-parsimonious VDJ recombination scenarios were assigned using the TCRdist pipeline. In a later analysis, each TCR beta chain was defined by its CDR3 amino acid sequence together with its V-gene family, and reads without a unique V-gene family were excluded. To address suspected cross-contamination and a sequencing artifact, a later analysis removed a few hundred highly shared, low-generation-probability nucleotide sequences. A later analysis calculated a clonal expansion index for each public chain from normalized within-repertoire ranks of inferred template counts. In a later analysis, generation probabilities were computed using a VDJ recombination model fitted to out-of-frame rearrangements, and the results were checked against IGoR. In a later analysis, TCR-TCR, TCR-HLA and TCR-CMV co-occurrence was scored with hypergeometric tests, and a repertoire-size bias correction was applied to TCR pairs. A later analysis estimated false discovery rates by permuting HLA or CMV assignments 20 times. In a later analysis, co-occurring TCRs were grouped using DBSCAN, and TCRdist sequence similarity was added for clustering within HLA-allele-positive subsets. Repertoires with fewer than 30,000 or more than 120,000 public chains, plus five repertoires with anomalous nucleotide sharing, were excluded from co-occurrence clustering. The table was pulled from immuneACCESS by TCRdb, which kept in-frame rearrangements only. Such tables lose some clones; where checked, under half of the loss comes from unresolved V genes, and the rest has no known cause. From that table come the V and J calls and clone size; the DNA was used to work out D and trimming. Across this sample there are about 130,000 clones, with about 80% seen only once. Around 6.3% of the sample is held by the ten biggest clonotypes.

Concerning this clone: The antigen this receptor binds is unknown. The input lacks base qualities; no much larger clone sits a single base away.

The study at large found these results: Most TCR sequences were observed very rarely across donors, whereas some public TCRs were present in many individuals. A further reported finding was that TCR beta sequences accurately predicted the HLA-A and HLA-B alleles for most subjects in the first cohort. In an earlier analysis of around 600 of the donors, most TCR beta V segments were observed in productive rearrangements about 87% or about 30% of the time, broadly matching IMGT annotations. A cluster of highly shared sequence variants was judged likely to represent a technical artifact of the sequencing pipeline. Compared with the roughly 600-donor mean, donors in an Asian-associated ancestry cluster had fewer N-insertions in productive TCRs, according to a later genetic analysis. When HLA alleles, especially DR and DQ, strongly co-occurred, TCR associations were difficult to assign to individual alleles. Some 15 rarely observed V segments, including chromosome 9 orphons, were excluded from the earlier analysis of about 610 of the donors because counts were too low. The presence/absence analyses assumed that sequencing depth was roughly uniform across donors, and that assumption may not be true. A later analysis reported that several top co-occurrence clusters appeared linked to parvovirus B19, influenza, CMV and Epstein-Barr virus. At a false discovery rate of 0.05, a later analysis linked some 17,000 TCR beta sequences to specific HLA alleles. Because HLA typing was unavailable for some donors at each locus, only the typed subset was used in association tests. V-gene and J-gene trimming of TCR beta chains was associated with a missense DCLRE1C variant in a later genetic analysis, and the association was replicated in an independent cohort. This cohort had only TCR beta chains sequenced, and the lack of alpha or paired-chain data limited which features could be detected. Cytomegalovirus status was reported to be diagnosed by the classifier with high specificity and sensitivity in both the original and validation cohorts. In a later analysis, HLA-associated TCR beta chains were found to be more clonally expanded and to have lower generation probabilities than equally common non-associated chains. Correlated functional status among segregating V segments might be attributable to linkage disequilibrium, but an unknown experimental factor could not be ruled out. Immune exposure information for the cohort was limited to CMV serostatus. A few of the identified cytomegalovirus-associated TCR beta chains were confirmed in vitro to be specific for cytomegalovirus antigens. The authors suggested that the approach could potentially be generalized to other disease states and immunological phenotypes. The study gave a list of about 170 TCR beta chains associated with cytomegalovirus. In a later analysis, most CMV-associated TCR beta chains were found to appear HLA-restricted, with HLA associations seemingly driven largely by CMV exposure. In a later analysis, the rate of TCR association differed among HLA loci, with DRB1 alleles having the most associated TCRs and HLA-C alleles having the fewest.

Sequenced material: PBMCs. The receptor was derived from a man aged 35 to 55 in good health and CMV-seropositive.

CDR3 loop: CASRDRAFLPNIQYF. Here is the DNA: TGTGCCAGCCGGGACAGGGCCTTTCTCCCAAACATTCAGTACTTC. The chain is made from TRBV6-5 and TRBJ2-4; TRBD1 lines up with 9 middle nucleotides. The CDR3 runs 15 amino acids, cysteine and phenylalanine included. CDR3 DNA only is kept here, 45 bases in frame from base 1. CDR1 and CDR2 are read off the germline V gene as MNHEY and SVGAGI. Germline trimming: 8 bases from V, 6 bases from J; junction bases outside gene matches: 11.